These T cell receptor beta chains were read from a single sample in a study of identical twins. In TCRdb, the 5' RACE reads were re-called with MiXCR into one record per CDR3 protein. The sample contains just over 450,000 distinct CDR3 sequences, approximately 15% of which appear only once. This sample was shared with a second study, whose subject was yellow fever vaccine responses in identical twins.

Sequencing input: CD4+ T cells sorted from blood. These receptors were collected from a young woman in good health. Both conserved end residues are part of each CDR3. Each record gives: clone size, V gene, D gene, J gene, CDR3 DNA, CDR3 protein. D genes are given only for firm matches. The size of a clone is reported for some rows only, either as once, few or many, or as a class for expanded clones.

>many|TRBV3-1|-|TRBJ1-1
TGTGCCAGCAGCCCGTTCCGGGGCCTGGGGATGAACACTGAAGCTTTCTTT
CASSPFRGLGMNTEAFF
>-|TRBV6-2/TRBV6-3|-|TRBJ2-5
TGTGCCAGCACCCCGAGGGGGTTCCAAGAGACCCAGTACTTC
CASTPRGFQETQYF
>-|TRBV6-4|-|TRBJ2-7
TGTGCCAGCAGTGCAACAGGGTCTGGCGAGCAGTACTTC
CASSATGSGEQYF
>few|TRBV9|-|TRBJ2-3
TGTGCCAGCAGCGTAGATCAGGGGAGGAGCACAGATACGCAGTATTTT
CASSVDQGRSTDTQYF
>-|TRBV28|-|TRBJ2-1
TGTGCCAGCCGAGGGCGAGCAGAGCAGTTCTTC
CASRGRAEQFF
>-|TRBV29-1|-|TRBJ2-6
TGCAGCGTTCCGGGAACTGGGGCCAACGTCCTGACTTTC
CSVPGTGANVLTF
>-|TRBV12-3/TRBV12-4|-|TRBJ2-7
TGTGCCAGCAGTTTATCGCAGGGGATCTCCTACGAGCAGTACTTC
CASSLSQGISYEQYF
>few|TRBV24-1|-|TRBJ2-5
TGTGCCACCAGTGATAGCGGTATACAAGAGACCCAGTACTTC
CATSDSGIQETQYF
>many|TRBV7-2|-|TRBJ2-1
TGTGCCAGCAGCTTAGATCCCTCCCGCAATGAGCAGTTCTTC
CASSLDPSRNEQFF
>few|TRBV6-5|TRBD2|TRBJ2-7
TGTGCCAGCATTTCAGCGGGGGGGCGATACGAGCAGTACTTC
CASISAGGRYEQYF
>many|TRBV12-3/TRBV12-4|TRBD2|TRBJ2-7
TGTGCCAGCAGTTCCAGAAACCTTGGGGGGGGACGCGAGCAGTACTTC
CASSSRNLGGGREQYF
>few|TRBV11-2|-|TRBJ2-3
TGTGCCAGCAGCTTAGGGGGGGAGAGCACAGATACGCAGTATTTT
CASSLGGESTDTQYF
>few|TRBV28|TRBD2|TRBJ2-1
TGTGCCAGCAGTCCCTTCGGGGAGGGCAATGAGCAGTTCTTC
CASSPFGEGNEQFF